The T cell receptor (beta chain) described here comes from a study of yellow fever vaccine responses in identical twins. Study conclusions and caveats: Reports say the vaccine T cell response in twins looked partly convergent and partly personalized.

MiXCR, run by TCRdb on the RT-PCR reads, gives a single entry per CDR3 protein. Of approximately 18,000 distinct CDR3 sequences in the sample, roughly two thirds were seen once. CDR1 and CDR2 from the germline V gene are SGHTA and FQGTGA. The germline V and J ends were trimmed by 0 bases and 4 bases, with 4 bases remaining between them. This CDR3 is built from 13 residues. With regard to this clonotype: Antigen unknown.

This specimen was T cells from blood (PBMCs), unsorted or a sorted subset (not recorded which), taken before or after yellow fever vaccination (not recorded which). The chain uses TRBV7-3 and TRBJ1-5; D is unclear. This TCR derives from a woman aged 18-30 years who received the yellow fever vaccine. The CDR3 here is CASSLTPNQPQHF. CDR3 coding DNA: TGTGCCAGCAGCTTAACTCCGAATCAGCCCCAGCATTTT.